This T cell receptor (beta chain) originates from a study of shared clonotypes between healthy human individuals. The protocol was immunoSEQ multiplex PCR, while the TCRdb copy is restricted to in-frame clones and leaves out a portion. The data contain over a million clones, roughly 95% of them seen just once; the ten biggest clones take up approximately 1.2%. The CDR3 loop spans 13 amino acids. Germline CDR1 SGHRS, CDR2 YFSETQ. The germline V and J ends were trimmed by 0 bases and 8 bases, with 9 bases remaining between them. Sequencing used naive CD4+ T cells sorted from blood. Noted subset: CD45RA+ positively selected. The sequence was collected from a young man in good health. V is TRBV5-1 and J is TRBJ2-1; D gene unclear. In DNA, the CDR3 is TGCGCCAGCAGCTTGGGTGACTCAGATGAGCAGTTCTTC. As protein: CASSLGDSDEQFF.